This T cell receptor beta chain was sequenced during a study of T cell responses to AZD1222 COVID-19 vaccine. Study-wide points: Distributed over spike, vaccine-associated CD4 TCRs predominated at 160-218 and 743-854.

Notes on this clone: Its antigen is still unknown.

Produced via immunoSEQ multiplex PCR; TCRdb's table is partial and in-frame only. The sample yields around 250,000 clones, approximately 93% seen once. Germline CDR1 is SGHAT and CDR2 is FQDESV (reference sequence). CDR3 length: 12 residues. V lost 1 base, J lost 6 bases, and 7 bases lay in between. The sample in question was peripheral blood, obtained on day 0 of AZD1222 vaccination. The receptor's source is an adult in good health. V usage is TRBV11-1 and J usage is TRBJ2-7; D is possibly TRBD1 or TRBD2 (6 bases each). The CDR3 bases are TGTGCCAGCAGCTTAGGGGGGGCCGAGCAGTACTTC. Protein sequence: CASSLGGAEQYF.